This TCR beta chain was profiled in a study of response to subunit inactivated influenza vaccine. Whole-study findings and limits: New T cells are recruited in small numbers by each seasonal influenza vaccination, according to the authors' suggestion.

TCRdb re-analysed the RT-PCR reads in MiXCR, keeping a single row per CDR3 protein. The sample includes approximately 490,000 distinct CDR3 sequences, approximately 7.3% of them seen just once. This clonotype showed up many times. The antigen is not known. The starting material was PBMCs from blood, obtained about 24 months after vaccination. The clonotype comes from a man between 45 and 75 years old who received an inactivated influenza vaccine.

The CDR3 DNA is TGCAGTGCTAGACCAGGAGCCACCGGGGAGCTGTTTTTT. This gives the protein CSARPGATGELFF. This rearrangement joins TRBV20-1 to TRBJ2-2; no definite D call. Trimming took 2 bases from V and 4 from J, leaving 8 bases between them. The germline CDR1 and CDR2 sequences are DFQATT and SNEGSKA (reference sequence). The CDR3 is 13 amino acids.